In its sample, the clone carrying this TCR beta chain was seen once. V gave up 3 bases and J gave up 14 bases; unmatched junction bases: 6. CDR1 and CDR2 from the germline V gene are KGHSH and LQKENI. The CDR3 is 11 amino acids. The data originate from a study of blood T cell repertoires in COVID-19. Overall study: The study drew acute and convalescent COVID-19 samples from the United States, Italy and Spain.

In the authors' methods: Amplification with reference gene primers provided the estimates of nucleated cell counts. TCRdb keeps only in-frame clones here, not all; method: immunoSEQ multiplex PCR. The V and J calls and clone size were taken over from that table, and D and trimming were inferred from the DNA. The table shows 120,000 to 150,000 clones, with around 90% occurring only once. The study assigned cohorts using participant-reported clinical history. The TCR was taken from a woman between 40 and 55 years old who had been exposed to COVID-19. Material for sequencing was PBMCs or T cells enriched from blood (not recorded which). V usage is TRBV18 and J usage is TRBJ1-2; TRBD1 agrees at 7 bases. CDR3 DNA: TGTGCCAGCTCACCGGGGCAGGGGGGAACCTTC. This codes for CASSPGQGGTF.